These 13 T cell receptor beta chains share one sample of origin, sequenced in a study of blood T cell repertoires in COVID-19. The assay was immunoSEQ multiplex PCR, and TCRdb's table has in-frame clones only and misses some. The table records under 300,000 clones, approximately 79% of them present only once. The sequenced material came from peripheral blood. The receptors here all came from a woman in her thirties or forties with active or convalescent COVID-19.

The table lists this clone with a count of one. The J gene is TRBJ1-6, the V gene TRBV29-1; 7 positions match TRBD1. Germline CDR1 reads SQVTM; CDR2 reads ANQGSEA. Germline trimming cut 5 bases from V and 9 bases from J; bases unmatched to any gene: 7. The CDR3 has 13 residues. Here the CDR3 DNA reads TGCAGCGTTCAAACAGGGGTGGGTTCACCCCTCCACTTT. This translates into CSVQTGVGSPLHF.

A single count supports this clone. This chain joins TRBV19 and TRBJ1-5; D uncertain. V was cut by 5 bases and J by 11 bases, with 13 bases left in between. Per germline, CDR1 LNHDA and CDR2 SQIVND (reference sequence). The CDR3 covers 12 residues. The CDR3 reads CASSSNLLAQHF. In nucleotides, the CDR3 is TGTGCCAGTAGTTCAAACCTCCTAGCCCAGCATTTT.

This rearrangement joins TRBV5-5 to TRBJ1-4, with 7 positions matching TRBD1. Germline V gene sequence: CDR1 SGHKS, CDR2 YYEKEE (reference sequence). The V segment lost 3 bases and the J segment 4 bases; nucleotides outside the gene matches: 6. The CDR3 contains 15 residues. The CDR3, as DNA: TGTGCCAGCAGCTGGGGCCAGGGGGATAATGAAAAACTGTTTTTT. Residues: CASSWGQGDNEKLFF. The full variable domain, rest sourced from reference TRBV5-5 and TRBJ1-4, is DAGVTQSPTHLIKTRGQQVTLRCSPISGHKSVSWYQQVLGQGPQFIFQYYEKEERGRGNFPDRFSARQFPNYSSELNVNALLLGDSALYLCASSWGQGDNEKLFFGSGTQLSVL.

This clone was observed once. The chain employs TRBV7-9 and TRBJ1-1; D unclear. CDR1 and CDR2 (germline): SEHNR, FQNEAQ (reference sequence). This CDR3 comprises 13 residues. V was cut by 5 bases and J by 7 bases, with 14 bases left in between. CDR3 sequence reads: CASSHPVHYEAFF. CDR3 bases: TGTGCCAGCAGCCACCCGGTGCATTATGAAGCTTTCTTT.

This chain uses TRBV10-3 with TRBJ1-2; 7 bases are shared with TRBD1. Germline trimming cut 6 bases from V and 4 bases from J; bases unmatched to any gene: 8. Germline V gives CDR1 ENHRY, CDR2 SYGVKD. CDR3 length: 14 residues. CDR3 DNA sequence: TGTGCCATCAGCACCGGGACAGACTTCTATGGCTACACCTTC. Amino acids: CAISTGTDFYGYTF.

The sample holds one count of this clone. The CDR3 loop reads CASSPTGTGFFNEQFF. For the CDR3, the DNA is TGTGCCAGCAGCCCCACCGGGACAGGGTTCTTCAATGAGCAGTTCTTC. The chain combines TRBV11-2 with TRBJ2-1; 9 nucleotides agree with TRBD1. After removal of 5 bases from V and 6 bases from J, the junction contained 11 bases not matched to a gene. Germline CDR1 reads SGHAT; CDR2 reads FQNNGV. The CDR3 has 16 amino acids.

Here the CDR3 DNA reads TGTGCCAGCAGACGGGGGGCCACCTATGGCTACACCTTC. It specifies CASRRGATYGYTF. The J gene is TRBJ1-2, the V gene TRBV7-3; maybe TRBD1 (6 bases). V lost 6 bases, J lost 4 bases, and 12 bases lay in between. The V gene's germline CDR1 is SGHTA and CDR2 FQGTGA. The CDR3 contains 13 residues.

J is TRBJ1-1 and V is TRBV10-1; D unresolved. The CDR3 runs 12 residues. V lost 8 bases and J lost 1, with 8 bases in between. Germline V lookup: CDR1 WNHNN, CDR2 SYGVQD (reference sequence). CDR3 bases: TGCGCCAGCCGAGGAGCGAACACTGAAGCTTTCTTT. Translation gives CASRGANTEAFF.

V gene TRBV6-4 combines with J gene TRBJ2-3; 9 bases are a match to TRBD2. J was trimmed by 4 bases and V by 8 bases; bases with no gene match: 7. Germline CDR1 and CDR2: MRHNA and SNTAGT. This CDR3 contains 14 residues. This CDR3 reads CASSQGLAADTQYF. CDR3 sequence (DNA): TGTGCCAGCTCCCAGGGACTAGCTGCAGATACGCAGTATTTT.

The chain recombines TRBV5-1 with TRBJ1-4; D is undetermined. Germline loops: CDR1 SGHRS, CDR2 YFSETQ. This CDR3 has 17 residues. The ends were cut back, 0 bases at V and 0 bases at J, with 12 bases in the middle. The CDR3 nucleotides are TGCGCCAGCAGCTTGGGGGGTGGAGGATCAACTAATGAAAAACTGTTTTTT. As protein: CASSLGGGGSTNEKLFF.

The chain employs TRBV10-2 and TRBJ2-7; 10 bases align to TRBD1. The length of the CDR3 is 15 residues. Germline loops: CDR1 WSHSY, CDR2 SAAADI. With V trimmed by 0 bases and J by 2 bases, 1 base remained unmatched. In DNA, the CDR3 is TGCGCCAGCAGTGAGTCGGGGACAGGGGCCTACGAGCAGTACTTC. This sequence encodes CASSESGTGAYEQYF.

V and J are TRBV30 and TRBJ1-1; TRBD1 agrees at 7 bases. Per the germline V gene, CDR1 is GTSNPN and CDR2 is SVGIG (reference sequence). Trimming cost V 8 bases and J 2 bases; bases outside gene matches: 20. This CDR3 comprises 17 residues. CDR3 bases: TGTGCCAGACAGGGAGGATCGAACTGGGTAGCTAACACTGAAGCTTTCTTT. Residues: CARQGGSNWVANTEAFF.

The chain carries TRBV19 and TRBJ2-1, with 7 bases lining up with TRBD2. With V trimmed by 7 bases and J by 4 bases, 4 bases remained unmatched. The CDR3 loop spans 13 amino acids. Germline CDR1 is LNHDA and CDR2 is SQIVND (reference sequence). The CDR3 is CASIGGGYNEQFF. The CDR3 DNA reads TGTGCCAGTATTGGGGGGGGATACAATGAGCAGTTCTTC.